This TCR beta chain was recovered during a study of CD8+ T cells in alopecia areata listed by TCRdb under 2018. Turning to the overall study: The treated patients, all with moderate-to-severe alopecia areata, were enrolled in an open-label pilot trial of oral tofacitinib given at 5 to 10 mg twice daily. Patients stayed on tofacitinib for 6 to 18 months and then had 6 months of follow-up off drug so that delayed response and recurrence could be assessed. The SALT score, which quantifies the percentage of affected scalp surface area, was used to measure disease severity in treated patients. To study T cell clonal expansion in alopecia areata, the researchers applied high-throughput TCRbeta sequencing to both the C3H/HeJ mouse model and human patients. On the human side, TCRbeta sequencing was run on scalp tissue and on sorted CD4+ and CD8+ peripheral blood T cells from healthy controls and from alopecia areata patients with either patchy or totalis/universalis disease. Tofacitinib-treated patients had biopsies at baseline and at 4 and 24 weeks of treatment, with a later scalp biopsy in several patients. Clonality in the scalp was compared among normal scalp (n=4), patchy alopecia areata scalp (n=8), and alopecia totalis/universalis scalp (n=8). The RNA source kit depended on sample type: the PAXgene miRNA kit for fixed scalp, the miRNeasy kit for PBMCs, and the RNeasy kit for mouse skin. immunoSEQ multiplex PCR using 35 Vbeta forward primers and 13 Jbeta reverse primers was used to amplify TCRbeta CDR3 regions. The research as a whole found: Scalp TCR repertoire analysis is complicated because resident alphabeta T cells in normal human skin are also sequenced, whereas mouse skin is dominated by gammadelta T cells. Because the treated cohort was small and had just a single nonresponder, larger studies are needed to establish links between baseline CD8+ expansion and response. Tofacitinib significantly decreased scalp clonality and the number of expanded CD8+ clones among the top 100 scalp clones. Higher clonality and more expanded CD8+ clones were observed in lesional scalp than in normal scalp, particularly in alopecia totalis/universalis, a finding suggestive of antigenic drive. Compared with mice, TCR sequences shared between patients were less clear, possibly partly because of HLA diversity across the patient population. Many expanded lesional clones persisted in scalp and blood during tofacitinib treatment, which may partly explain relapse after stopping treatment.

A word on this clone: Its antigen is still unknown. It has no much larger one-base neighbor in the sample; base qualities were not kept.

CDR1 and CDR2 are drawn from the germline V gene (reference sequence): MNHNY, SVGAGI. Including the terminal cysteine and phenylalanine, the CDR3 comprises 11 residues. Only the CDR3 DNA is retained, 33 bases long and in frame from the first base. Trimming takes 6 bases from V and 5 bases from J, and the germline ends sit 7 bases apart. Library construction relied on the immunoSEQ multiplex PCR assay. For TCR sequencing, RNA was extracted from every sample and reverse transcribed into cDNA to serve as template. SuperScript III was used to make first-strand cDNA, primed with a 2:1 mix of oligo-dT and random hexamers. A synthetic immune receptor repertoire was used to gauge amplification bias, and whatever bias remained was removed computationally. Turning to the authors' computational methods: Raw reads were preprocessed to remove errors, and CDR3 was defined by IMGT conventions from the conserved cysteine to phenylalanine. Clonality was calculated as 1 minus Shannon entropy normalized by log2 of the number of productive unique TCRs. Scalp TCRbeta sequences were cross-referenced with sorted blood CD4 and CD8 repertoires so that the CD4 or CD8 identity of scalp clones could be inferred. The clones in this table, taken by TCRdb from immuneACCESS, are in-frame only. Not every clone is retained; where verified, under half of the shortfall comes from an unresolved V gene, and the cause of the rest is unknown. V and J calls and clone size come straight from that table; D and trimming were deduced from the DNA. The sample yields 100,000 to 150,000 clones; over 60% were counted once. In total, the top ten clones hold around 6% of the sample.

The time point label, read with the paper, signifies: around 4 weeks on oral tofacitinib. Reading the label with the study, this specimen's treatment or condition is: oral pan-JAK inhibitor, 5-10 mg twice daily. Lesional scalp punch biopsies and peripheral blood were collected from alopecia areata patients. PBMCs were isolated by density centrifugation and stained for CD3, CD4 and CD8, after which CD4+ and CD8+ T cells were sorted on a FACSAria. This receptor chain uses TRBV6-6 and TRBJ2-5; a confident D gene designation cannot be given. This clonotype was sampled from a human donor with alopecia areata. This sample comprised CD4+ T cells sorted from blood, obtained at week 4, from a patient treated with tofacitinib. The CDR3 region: CASSGRETQYF. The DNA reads TGTGCCAGCAGCGGAAGGGAGACCCAGTACTTC.